This T cell receptor (beta chain) was obtained from a study of blood T cells in healthy people across ages. Overall study context: When template switching was applied, about one barcoded beta molecule was captured per two T cells.

This clonotype was recorded at least ten times. The target antigen is unknown. The junction shows a germline mismatch at one end, possibly a read error. Germline V gene sequence: CDR1 SGHRS, CDR2 YFSETQ. The CDR3 has 13 amino acids. The study's findings and limits: Those diversity estimates obtained from one million T cells were thought to be underestimates.

The sample, 7.5 to 10 milliliters of peripheral blood, was drawn from each donor. Through a sample-barcoded 5' primer and a J-beta primer mix, a second PCR was run for roughly 7 to 12 cycles. Every single cDNA molecule received a tag from a template-switch adaptor with 12 random nucleotides. TCRdb passed the 5' RACE reads through MiXCR, listing each CDR3 protein once. The sample has roughly 700,000 distinct CDR3 sequences, just under 25% seen once. These data were likewise used in another study, on T cells of mothers and their children.

The sample comprised blood. This chain joins TRBV5-1 and TRBJ1-4; D possibly corresponds to TRBD1 (5 bases). The TCR was taken from a boy aged 5-17 years in good health. The CDR3, as DNA: TGTGCCAGCAGCCGAAGGGAGGGGGAAAAACTGTTTTTT. Its translation is CASSRREGEKLFF.